The present T cell receptor (beta chain) was sequenced within a study of blood T cell repertoires in COVID-19. The wider study: Material from acute and convalescent COVID-19 was sourced from the United States, Italy and Spain.

In the study's own analysis: Counts of nucleated cells, estimated from reference gene primer amplification, were obtained. The method was immunoSEQ multiplex PCR; TCRdb's version includes in-frame clones alone and lacks a portion of them. D and trimming were read from the DNA, whereas the V and J calls and clone size are those reported in that table. The data hold approximately 360,000 clones, with 89% observed a single time. This CDR3 spans 15 amino acids. Germline V CDR1 and CDR2: LNHNV, YYDKDF (reference sequence). Trimming pared 0 bases from V and 5 bases from J, leaving 12 bases between. The sequence was collected from a middle-aged man with acute or convalescent COVID-19. Sequenced sample: peripheral blood. The chain couples TRBV15 to TRBJ2-3, with a tentative D call TRBD2 (6 bases). The CDR3 sequence: CATSRDIGGKDTQYF. The CDR3 region has the DNA TGTGCCACCAGCAGAGATATCGGGGGAAAAGATACGCAGTATTTT. Together with reference TRBV15 and TRBJ2-3, the CDR3 gives the full variable domain: DAMVIQNPRYQVTQFGKPVTLSCSQTLNHNVMYWYQQKSSQAPKLLFHYYDKDFNNEADTPDNFQSRRPNTSFCFLDIRSPGLGDTAMYLCATSRDIGGKDTQYFGPGTRLTVL.